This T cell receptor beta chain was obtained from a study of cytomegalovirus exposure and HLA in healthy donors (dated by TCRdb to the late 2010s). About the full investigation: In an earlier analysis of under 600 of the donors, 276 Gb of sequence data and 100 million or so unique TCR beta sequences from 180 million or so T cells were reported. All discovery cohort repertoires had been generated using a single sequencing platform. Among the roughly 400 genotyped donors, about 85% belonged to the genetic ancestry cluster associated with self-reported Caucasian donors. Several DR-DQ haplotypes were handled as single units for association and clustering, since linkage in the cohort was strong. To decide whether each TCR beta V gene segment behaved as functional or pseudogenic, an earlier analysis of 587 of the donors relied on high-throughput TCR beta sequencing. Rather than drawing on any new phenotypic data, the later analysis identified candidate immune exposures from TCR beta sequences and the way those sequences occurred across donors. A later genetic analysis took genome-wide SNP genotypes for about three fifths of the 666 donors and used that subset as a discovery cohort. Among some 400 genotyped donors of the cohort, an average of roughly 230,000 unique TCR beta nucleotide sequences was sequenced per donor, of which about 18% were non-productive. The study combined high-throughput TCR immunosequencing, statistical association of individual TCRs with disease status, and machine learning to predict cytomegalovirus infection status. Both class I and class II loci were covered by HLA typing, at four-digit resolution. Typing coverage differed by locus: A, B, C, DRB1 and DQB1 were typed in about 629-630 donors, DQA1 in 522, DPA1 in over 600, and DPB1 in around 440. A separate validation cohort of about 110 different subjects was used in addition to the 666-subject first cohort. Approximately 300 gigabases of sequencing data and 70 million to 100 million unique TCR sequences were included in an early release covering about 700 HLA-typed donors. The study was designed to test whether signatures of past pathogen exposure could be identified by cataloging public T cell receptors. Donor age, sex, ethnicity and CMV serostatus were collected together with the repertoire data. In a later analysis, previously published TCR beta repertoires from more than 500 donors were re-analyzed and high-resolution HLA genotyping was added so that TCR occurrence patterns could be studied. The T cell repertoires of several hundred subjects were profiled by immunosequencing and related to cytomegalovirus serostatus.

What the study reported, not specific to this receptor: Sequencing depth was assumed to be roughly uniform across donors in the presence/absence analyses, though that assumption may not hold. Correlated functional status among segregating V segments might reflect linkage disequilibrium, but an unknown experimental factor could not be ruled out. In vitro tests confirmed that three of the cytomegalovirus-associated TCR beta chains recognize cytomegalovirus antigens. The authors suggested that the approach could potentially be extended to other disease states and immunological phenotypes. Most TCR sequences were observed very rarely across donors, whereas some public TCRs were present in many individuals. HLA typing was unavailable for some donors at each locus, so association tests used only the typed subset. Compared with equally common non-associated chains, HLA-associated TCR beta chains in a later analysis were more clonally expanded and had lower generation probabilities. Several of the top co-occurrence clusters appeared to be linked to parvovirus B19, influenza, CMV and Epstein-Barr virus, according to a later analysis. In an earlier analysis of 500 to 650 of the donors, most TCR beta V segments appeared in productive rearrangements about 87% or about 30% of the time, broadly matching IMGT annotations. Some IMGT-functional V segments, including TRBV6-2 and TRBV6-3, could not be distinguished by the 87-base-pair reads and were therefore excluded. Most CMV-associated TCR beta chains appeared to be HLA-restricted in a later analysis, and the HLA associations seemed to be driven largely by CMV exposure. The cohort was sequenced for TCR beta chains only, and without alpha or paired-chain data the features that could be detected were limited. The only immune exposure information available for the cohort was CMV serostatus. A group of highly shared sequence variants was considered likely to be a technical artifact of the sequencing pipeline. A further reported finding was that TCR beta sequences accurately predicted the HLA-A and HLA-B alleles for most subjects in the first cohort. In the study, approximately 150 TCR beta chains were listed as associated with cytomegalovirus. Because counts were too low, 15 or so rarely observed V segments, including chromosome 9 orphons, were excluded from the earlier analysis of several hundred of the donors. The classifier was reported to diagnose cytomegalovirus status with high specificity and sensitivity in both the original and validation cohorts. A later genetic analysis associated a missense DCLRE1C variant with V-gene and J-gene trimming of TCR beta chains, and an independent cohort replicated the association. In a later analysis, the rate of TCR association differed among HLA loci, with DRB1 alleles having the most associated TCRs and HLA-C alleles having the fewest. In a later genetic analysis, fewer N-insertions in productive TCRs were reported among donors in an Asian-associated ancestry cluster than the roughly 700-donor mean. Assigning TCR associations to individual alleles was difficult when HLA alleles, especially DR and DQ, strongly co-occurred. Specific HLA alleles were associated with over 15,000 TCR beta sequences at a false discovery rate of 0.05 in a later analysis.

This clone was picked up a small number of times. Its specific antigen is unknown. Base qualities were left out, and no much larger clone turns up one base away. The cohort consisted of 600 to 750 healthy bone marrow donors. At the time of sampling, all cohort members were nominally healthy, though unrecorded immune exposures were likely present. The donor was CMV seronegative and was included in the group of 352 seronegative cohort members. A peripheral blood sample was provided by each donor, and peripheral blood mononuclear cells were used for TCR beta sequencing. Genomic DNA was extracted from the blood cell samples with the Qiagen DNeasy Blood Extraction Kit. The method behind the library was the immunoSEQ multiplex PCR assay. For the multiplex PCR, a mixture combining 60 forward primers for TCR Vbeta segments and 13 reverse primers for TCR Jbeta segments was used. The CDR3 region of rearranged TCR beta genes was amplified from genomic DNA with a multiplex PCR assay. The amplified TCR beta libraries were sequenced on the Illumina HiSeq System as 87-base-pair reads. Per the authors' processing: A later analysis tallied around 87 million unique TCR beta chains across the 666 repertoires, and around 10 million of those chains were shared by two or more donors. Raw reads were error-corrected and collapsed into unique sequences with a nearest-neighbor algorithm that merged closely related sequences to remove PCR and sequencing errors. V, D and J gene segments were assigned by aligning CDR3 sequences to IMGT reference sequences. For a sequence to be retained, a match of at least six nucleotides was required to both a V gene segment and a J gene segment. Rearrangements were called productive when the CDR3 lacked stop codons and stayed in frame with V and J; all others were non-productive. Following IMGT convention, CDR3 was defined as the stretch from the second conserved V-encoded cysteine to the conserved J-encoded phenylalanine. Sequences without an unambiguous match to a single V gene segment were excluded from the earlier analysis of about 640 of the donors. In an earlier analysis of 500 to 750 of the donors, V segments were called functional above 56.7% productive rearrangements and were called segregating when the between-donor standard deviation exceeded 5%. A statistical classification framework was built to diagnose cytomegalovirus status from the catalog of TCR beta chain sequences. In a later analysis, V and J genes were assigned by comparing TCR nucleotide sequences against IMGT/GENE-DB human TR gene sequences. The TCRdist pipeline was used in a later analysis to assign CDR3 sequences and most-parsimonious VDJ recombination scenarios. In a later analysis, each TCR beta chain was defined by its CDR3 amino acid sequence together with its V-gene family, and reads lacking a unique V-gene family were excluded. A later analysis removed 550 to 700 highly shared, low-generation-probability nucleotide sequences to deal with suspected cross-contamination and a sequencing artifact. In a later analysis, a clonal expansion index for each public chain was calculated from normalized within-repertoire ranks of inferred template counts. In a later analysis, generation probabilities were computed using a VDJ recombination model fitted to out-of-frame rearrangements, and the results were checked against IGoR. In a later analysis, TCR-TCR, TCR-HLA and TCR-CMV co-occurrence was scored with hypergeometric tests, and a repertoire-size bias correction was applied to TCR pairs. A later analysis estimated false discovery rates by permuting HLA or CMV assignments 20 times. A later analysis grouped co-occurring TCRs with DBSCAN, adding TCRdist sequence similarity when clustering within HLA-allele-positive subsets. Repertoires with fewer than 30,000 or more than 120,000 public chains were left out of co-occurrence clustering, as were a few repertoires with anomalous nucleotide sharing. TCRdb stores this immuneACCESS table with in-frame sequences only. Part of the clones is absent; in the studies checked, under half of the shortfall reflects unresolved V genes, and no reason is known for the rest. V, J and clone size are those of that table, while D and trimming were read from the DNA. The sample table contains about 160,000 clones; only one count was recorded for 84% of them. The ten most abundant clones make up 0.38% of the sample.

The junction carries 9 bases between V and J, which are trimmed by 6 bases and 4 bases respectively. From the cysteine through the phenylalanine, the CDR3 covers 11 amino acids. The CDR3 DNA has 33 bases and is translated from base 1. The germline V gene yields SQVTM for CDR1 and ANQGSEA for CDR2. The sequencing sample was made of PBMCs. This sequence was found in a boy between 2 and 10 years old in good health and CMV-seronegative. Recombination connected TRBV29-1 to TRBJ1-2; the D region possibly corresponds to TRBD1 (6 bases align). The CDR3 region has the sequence CSVQQGYGYTF. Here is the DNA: TGCAGCGTCCAACAGGGCTATGGCTACACCTTC.